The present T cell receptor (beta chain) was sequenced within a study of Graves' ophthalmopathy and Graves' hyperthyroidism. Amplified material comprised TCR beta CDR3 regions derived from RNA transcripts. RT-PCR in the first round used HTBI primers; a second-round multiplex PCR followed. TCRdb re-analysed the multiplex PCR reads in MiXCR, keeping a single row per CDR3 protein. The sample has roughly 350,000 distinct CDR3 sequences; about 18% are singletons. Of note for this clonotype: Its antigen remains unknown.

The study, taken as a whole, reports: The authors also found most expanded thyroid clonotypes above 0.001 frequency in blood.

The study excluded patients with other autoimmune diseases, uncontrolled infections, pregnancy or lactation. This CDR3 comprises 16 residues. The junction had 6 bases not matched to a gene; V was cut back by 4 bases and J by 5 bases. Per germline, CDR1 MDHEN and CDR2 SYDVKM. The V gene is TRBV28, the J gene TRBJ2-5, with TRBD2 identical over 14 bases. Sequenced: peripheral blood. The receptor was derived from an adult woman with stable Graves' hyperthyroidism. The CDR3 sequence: CASSWTSGRREETQYF. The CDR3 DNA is TGTGCCAGCAGTTGGACTAGCGGGAGGAGAGAGGAGACCCAGTACTTC.